This T cell receptor (beta chain) derives from a study of cytomegalovirus exposure and HLA in healthy donors. Findings and caveats of the study: Accurate prediction of HLA-A and HLA-B alleles (for most subjects) was reportedly achieved from TCR beta sequences. An analysis done earlier found most TCR beta V segments productive about 87% or about 30% of the time. In a later analysis, donors in an Asian-associated ancestry cluster reportedly had fewer N-insertions in productive TCRs than the cohort mean.

PCR used 60 Vbeta primers and 13 Jbeta primers. Assay: immunoSEQ multiplex PCR; the TCRdb copy retains only in-frame clones and omits some. Its table lists about 120,000 clones. The germline V gene encodes CDR1 KGHSH and CDR2 LQKENI. This CDR3 has 13 amino acids. The germline V and J ends were trimmed by 0 bases and 6 bases, with 5 bases remaining between them. A word on this clone: Its antigen is undetermined.

The TCR was taken from a young man in good health and CMV-seronegative. Material for sequencing was PBMCs. V usage is TRBV18 and J usage is TRBJ2-2; a possible D gene is TRBD2 (5 bases). CDR3 nucleotide sequence: TGTGCCAGCTCACCACCAGCGGCCGGGGAGCTGTTTTTT. Translated: CASSPPAAGELFF.